Given below is one T cell receptor beta chain in context. Seattle's enrolled individuals joined amid active infection and were then monitored longitudinally. The data were obtained in a study of blood T cell repertoires in COVID-19. Study background: Sites in the United States, Italy and Spain provided acute and convalescent COVID-19 samples. Sources were T cells, B-cell-depleted T cells, or PBMCs; the material itself was cDNA or gDNA.

V lost 0 bases and J lost 6, with 18 bases in between. There are 16 residues in the CDR3. CDR1 and CDR2 (germline): LGHNA, YNFKEQ. In the authors' methods: Cell counts per sample came from amplifying reference gene primers. Sequenced by immunoSEQ multiplex PCR; TCRdb stores in-frame clones only, minus some. V, J and clone size derive from that table, while D and trimming were established from the DNA sequence. Among more than 300,000 clones, about nine tenths were seen once, and the ten largest hold 1.6%. Sequencing was done on a sample of peripheral blood. V gene TRBV4-2 combines with J gene TRBJ2-7; TRBD2 is a possible D gene (6 bases). The receptor was isolated from a woman aged 25 to 39 with COVID-19, enrolled during active disease. Written as DNA, the CDR3 is TGTGCCAGCAGCCAAGAGGGGACCCAGGGACTTCGCGAGCAGTACTTC. It codes for CASSQEGTQGLREQYF.